Presented here are 28 T cell receptor beta chains from one specimen sequenced in a study of blood T cell repertoires in COVID-19. Sequencing was performed with immunoSEQ multiplex PCR; in TCRdb, only in-frame clones are kept and a portion is missing. Of around 72,000 clones listed, 88% are singletons. The sequenced sample consisted of peripheral blood. The receptors were gathered from a man over 45 with acute or convalescent COVID-19.

This clone turned up a few times. This chain uses TRBV7-7 with TRBJ2-5; possible D gene TRBD2, 6 bases. This CDR3 contains 15 residues. Germline V gene lookup returns CDR1 SSHAT and CDR2 FNYEAQ (reference sequence). Between the trimmed V and J ends, which lost 4 bases and 3 bases, there was a span of 15 bases. DNA of the CDR3: TGTGCCAGCAGCTCCTCGTATCGGGGGAAAGAGACCCAGTACTTC. This gives the protein CASSSSYRGKETQYF.

The genes are TRBV6-5 and TRBJ2-7, with TRBD1 identical over 7 bases. This CDR3 spans 13 amino acids. V was clipped by 2 bases and J by 5 bases; unmatched bases: 3. CDR1 is MNHEY and CDR2 is SVGAGI in the germline V gene. CDR3 sequence (DNA): TGTGCCAGCAGTTACACAGGGGTTCACGAGCAGTACTTC. Translating gives CASSYTGVHEQYF.

V is TRBV7-3 and J is TRBJ2-1; D unresolved. This CDR3 comprises 19 residues. Germline CDR1 and CDR2: SGHTA and FQGTGA. V was clipped by 5 bases and J by 2 bases, with 25 bases between them. The CDR3 loop is CASSPKLVAIPRAYNEQFF. CDR3 coding DNA: TGTGCCAGCAGCCCGAAACTTGTTGCTATTCCTCGGGCCTACAATGAGCAGTTCTTC. Looking up the rest from reference TRBV7-3 and TRBJ2-1 gives the full variable domain: GAGVSQTPSNKVTEKGKYVELRCDPISGHTALYWYRQSLGQGPEFLIYFQGTGAADDSGLPNDRFFAVRPEGSVSTLKIQRTERGDSAVYLCASSPKLVAIPRAYNEQFFGPGTRLTVL.

This clone was observed a few times. The chain uses TRBV7-3 and TRBJ2-2, with D possibly TRBD2 on 5 matching bases. Germline loops: CDR1 SGHTA, CDR2 FQGTGA. V lost 3 bases and J lost 0, with 8 bases in between. The CDR3 runs to 15 residues. CDR3 nucleotides: TGTGCCAGCAGCTTGGCCGGGACGAACACCGGGGAGCTGTTTTTT. Translated, it gives CASSLAGTNTGELFF. The variable domain in full, completed from reference TRBV7-3 and TRBJ2-2, reads GAGVSQTPSNKVTEKGKYVELRCDPISGHTALYWYRQSLGQGPEFLIYFQGTGAADDSGLPNDRFFAVRPEGSVSTLKIQRTERGDSAVYLCASSLAGTNTGELFFGEGSRLTVL.

The chain links TRBV29-1 to TRBJ1-1; 9 positions match TRBD1. This CDR3 contains 14 residues. The V and J ends lost 6 bases and 0 bases, in that order; junction bases with no gene match: 5. The germline V gene encodes CDR1 SQVTM and CDR2 ANQGSEA. The CDR3 DNA sequence: TGCAGCGTACAGACAGGGGGTTTGAACACTGAAGCTTTCTTT. Its protein is CSVQTGGLNTEAFF.

The chain is built from TRBV12-5 and TRBJ2-3; D is perhaps TRBD1 (6 bases). CDR3 size: 13 residues. V shed 5 bases and J shed 5 bases, with 11 bases lying between them. Germline lookup yields CDR1 LGHNT and CDR2 FRNRAP. The CDR3 reads CASGVTGKDTQYF. The CDR3 bases are TGTGCTAGTGGTGTTACAGGGAAAGATACGCAGTATTTT.

The sample holds one count of this clone. The chain recombines TRBV18 with TRBJ2-7; 8 bases fit TRBD1. CDR1 and CDR2 from the germline V gene are KGHSH and LQKENI. The CDR3 is made up of 16 amino acids. The ends lost 2 bases at V and 5 bases at J; junction bases unmatched: 11. The CDR3 loop is CASSPVTGVSVDEQYF. CDR3 DNA sequence: TGTGCCAGCTCACCAGTGACAGGGGTGTCAGTCGACGAGCAGTACTTC.

The chain recombines TRBV12-2 with TRBJ1-2; the table's TRBD1 call for D was not verified on the DNA. TRBV12-2 is recorded as a pseudogene. CDR3 length equals 15 residues. The CDR3 is CASRFKLTGNYGYTF. DNA of the CDR3: TGTGCAAGTCGCTTCAAACTTACAGGTAACTATGGCTACACCTTC.

This clone has just a few counts. The rearrangement joins TRBV4-2 to TRBJ2-2; D remains ambiguous. CDR3 length: 14 amino acids. Trimming shortened V by 0 bases and J by 5 bases, and 7 bases separated the two germline ends. Germline values: CDR1 LGHNA, CDR2 YNFKEQ. The CDR3 loop is CASSQDLRTGELFF. DNA of the CDR3: TGTGCCAGCAGCCAAGATCTGAGGACCGGGGAGCTGTTTTTT.

The V call is TRBV7-2, the J call TRBJ1-6; perhaps TRBD1 as D (5 bases). Germline V gives CDR1 SGHTA, CDR2 FQGNSA. The CDR3 has 15 residues. Trimming cost V 1 base and J 1 base, with 5 bases left between them. This chain's CDR3 is CASSLGQSYNSPLHF. The CDR3 DNA is TGTGCCAGCAGCTTAGGACAGTCCTATAATTCACCCCTCCACTTT. The full variable domain, completed using reference TRBV7-2 and TRBJ1-6, is GAGVSQSPSNKVTEKGKDVELRCDPISGHTALYWYRQSLGQGLEFLIYFQGNSAPDKSGLPSDRFSAERTGGSVSTLTIQRTQQEDSAVYLCASSLGQSYNSPLHFGNGTRLTVT.

The rearrangement links TRBV9 to TRBJ1-5; 7 bases match TRBD1. Looked up from germline, CDR1 is SGDLS and CDR2 is YYNGEE. The V segment lost 4 bases and the J segment 1 base; nucleotides outside the gene matches: 5. CDR3 length equals 15 residues. The CDR3 DNA follows: TGTGCCAGCAGCTCGACAGGGATCAGCAATCAGCCCCAGCATTTT. This sequence encodes CASSSTGISNQPQHF.

The chain has TRBV4-1 and TRBJ1-2; the D gene is possibly TRBD1 (5 bases). V dropped 4 bases and J dropped 0 bases, with 15 bases sitting between them. The CDR3 consists of 16 residues. CDR1 and CDR2 from the germline V gene are MGHRA and YSYEKL. The CDR3 region is CASSPSPGNANYGYTF. The CDR3 DNA sequence: TGCGCCAGCAGCCCCTCCCCAGGGAATGCTAACTATGGCTACACCTTC.

The chain uses TRBV11-3 and TRBJ2-4; TRBD2 might be the D (6 bases). The CDR3 length is 14 residues. Between the trimmed V and J ends, which lost 4 bases and 7 bases, there was a span of 14 bases. Germline loops: CDR1 SGHNT, CDR2 YENEEA. The CDR3 spells CASSSQGRGNIQYF. CDR3 DNA sequence: TGTGCCAGCAGCTCTCAGGGTCGGGGGAACATTCAGTACTTC. The full variable domain, in which reference TRBV11-3 and TRBJ2-4 provide the parts outside the CDR3, is EAGVVQSPRYKIIEKKQPVAFWCNPISGHNTLYWYLQNLGQGPELLIRYENEEAVDDSQLPKDRFSAERLKGVDSTLKIQPAELGDSAVYLCASSSQGRGNIQYFGAGTRLSVL.

This chain links TRBV5-1 with TRBJ2-1, with 12 bases aligning to TRBD2. The J segment lost 4 bases and the V segment lost 2 bases, leaving 1 base of the junction unmatched. The CDR3 loop spans 15 amino acids. The germline gives CDR1 SGHRS, CDR2 YFSETQ. CDR3 loop: CASSFGLAGYNEQFF. The CDR3 DNA reads as TGCGCCAGCAGCTTTGGACTAGCGGGGTACAATGAGCAGTTCTTC.

The chain's CDR3 is CASSSGQGLGNTIYF. The CDR3 nucleotides are TGTGCCAGCAGCTCGGGACAGGGGCTAGGAAACACCATATATTTT. The J gene is TRBJ1-3, the V gene TRBV7-6, with TRBD1 matching 10 bases. This CDR3 has 15 residues. V lost 4 bases, J lost 4 bases, and 4 bases stayed unmatched. Per the germline V gene, CDR1 is SGHVS and CDR2 is FNYEAQ.

The chain carries TRBV7-3 and TRBJ2-5, with D tentatively TRBD1 (6 bases). Trimming took off 5 bases at V and 7 bases at J, with 14 bases between the two ends. The CDR3 has 13 amino acids. Germline CDR1 and CDR2: SGHTA and FQGTGA. This CDR3 reads CASSADRFGTQYF. The CDR3 DNA sequence: TGTGCCAGCAGCGCCGACAGGTTTGGGACCCAGTACTTC.

The chain is built from TRBV19 and TRBJ1-2; D is possibly TRBD1 (5 bases). CDR3 length equals 12 residues. CDR1 and CDR2 from the germline V gene are LNHDA and SQIVND (reference sequence). With 2 bases removed from V and 8 bases from J, the gap between germline ends came to 9 bases. The CDR3, as DNA: TGTGCCAGTAGTATACAGGGAATAGGCTACACCTTC. This sequence encodes CASSIQGIGYTF. The full variable domain, with the rest looked up from reference TRBV19 and TRBJ1-2, is DGGITQSPKYLFRKEGQNVTLSCEQNLNHDAMYWYRQDPGQGLRLIYYSQIVNDFQKGDIAEGYSVSREKKESFPLTVTSAQKNPTAFYLCASSIQGIGYTFGSGTRLTVV.

The chain employs TRBV7-9 and TRBJ2-3; 7 bases align to TRBD1. The V and J ends lost 0 bases and 4 bases, in that order; junction bases with no gene match: 7. The CDR3 covers 16 residues. Germline V gives CDR1 SEHNR, CDR2 FQNEAQ (reference sequence). The CDR3: CASSLADYRGPDTQYF. The CDR3 DNA is TGTGCCAGCAGCTTAGCAGACTATAGGGGGCCAGATACGCAGTATTTT.

This chain joins TRBV20-1 and TRBJ1-1; D remains unclear. Germline V gives CDR1 DFQATT, CDR2 SNEGSKA (reference sequence). CDR3 size: 11 residues. The V end was cut by 7 bases, the J end by 1 base, with 7 bases between. The DNA for the CDR3 is TGCAGTGTGACGGGGAACACTGAAGCTTTCTTT. As protein: CSVTGNTEAFF.

The chain couples TRBV27 to TRBJ1-2; D may be TRBD1 (6 bases). The CDR3 has 14 residues. CDR1 is MNHEY, CDR2 SMNVEV, per germline (reference sequence). V was clipped by 4 bases and J by 2 bases, with 11 bases between them. Here the CDR3 DNA reads TGTGCCAGCAGTTCTCGGGGGGGCAACTATGGCTACACCTTC. Amino acids: CASSSRGGNYGYTF.

The genes are TRBV5-1 and TRBJ2-5; D is perhaps TRBD1 (5 bases). V lost 7 bases to trimming and J lost 6 bases, with 13 bases between them. The CDR3 is 12 amino acids. Germline V lookup: CDR1 SGHRS, CDR2 YFSETQ. DNA for the CDR3: TGCGCCAGCTTCCGACAGAGGCAGACCCAGTACTTC. It yields the protein CASFRQRQTQYF.

Here the CDR3 reads CASSGRLAGGRETQYF. Written as DNA, the CDR3 is TGTGCCAGCAGCGGGCGACTAGCGGGGGGGCGGGAGACCCAGTACTTC. The chain employs TRBV9 and TRBJ2-5; the match to TRBD2 covers 14 bases. With 3 bases clipped from V and 5 bases from J, the junction kept 6 bases outside the gene matches. Per germline, CDR1 SGDLS and CDR2 YYNGEE. The CDR3 is 16 amino acids.

This clone was observed a single time. The sample has other DNA sequences that encode this CDR3 too. J is TRBJ2-3 and V is TRBV4-1, with 10 bases lining up with TRBD2. Looked up from germline, CDR1 is MGHRA and CDR2 is YSYEKL. V lost 4 bases to trimming and J lost 1 base; unmatched junction nucleotides: 2. The CDR3 loop spans 15 amino acids. As DNA, the CDR3 is TGCGCCAGCAGCCGAACTAGCGGGGGCACAGATACGCAGTATTTT. Translating it yields CASSRTSGGTDTQYF.

The chain joins TRBV27 to TRBJ2-3; TRBD1 matches 7 bases. CDR3 length: 14 amino acids. Germline loops: CDR1 MNHEY, CDR2 SMNVEV (reference sequence). V was clipped by 2 bases and J by 3 bases; unmatched bases: 2. CDR3 nucleotides: TGTGCCAGCAGTTTAGAGGGGGCGACAGATACGCAGTATTTT. Amino acid sequence: CASSLEGATDTQYF.

The J gene is TRBJ2-5, the V gene TRBV5-1, with 10 bases identical to TRBD2. Germline V gives CDR1 SGHRS, CDR2 YFSETQ. Germline trimming cut 5 bases from V and 2 bases from J; bases unmatched to any gene: 9. This CDR3 is built from 16 residues. For the CDR3, the DNA is TGCGCCAGCAGGCAAAGACTAGCGGGTGTACAAGAGACCCAGTACTTC. Residues: CASRQRLAGVQETQYF.

The gene calls are TRBV11-2 and TRBJ1-2; D is ambiguous. With 4 bases removed from V and 4 bases from J, the gap between germline ends came to 19 bases. The CDR3 contains 16 residues. The germline V gene has CDR1 SGHAT and CDR2 FQNNGV. The CDR3 coding sequence is TGTGCCAGCAGCTCAAACCGGGAGATGAATTTCTATGGCTACACCTTC. It codes for CASSSNREMNFYGYTF.

V usage is TRBV6-6 and J usage is TRBJ2-7; weak D call: TRBD2 (5 bases). Germline V gene data show CDR1 as MNHNY and CDR2 as SVGAGI (reference sequence). V gave up 8 bases and J gave up 2 bases, with 13 bases separating them. The CDR3 covers 13 residues. CDR3 coding DNA: TGTGCCAGCTCCGGGGAGCCCACCTACGAGCAGTACTTC. This gives the protein CASSGEPTYEQYF.

This chain joins TRBV29-1 and TRBJ1-3, with TRBD1 matching 12 bases. The CDR3 spans 16 residues. Germline loops: CDR1 SQVTM, CDR2 ANQGSEA. The ends lost 0 bases at V and 4 bases at J; junction bases unmatched: 4. The CDR3 loop is CSVEDQGTGGGNTIYF. DNA of the CDR3: TGCAGCGTTGAAGATCAGGGGACAGGGGGCGGAAACACCATATATTTT.